Listed here are 4 T cell receptor beta chains from one sample, sequenced in a study of CD4 T cells in relation to SARS-CoV-2 and coronaviruses (dated by TCRdb to the early 2020s). These receptors have no identified antigens. Library preparation used the immunoSEQ multiplex PCR assay. TCRdb limited this immuneACCESS table to in-frame rearrangements with V and J called. A share of clones is missing; checked studies link under half to unresolved V genes, and the rest is unexplained. Across this sample there are some 11,000 clones, with approximately 78% seen only once. Roughly 13% of the sample belongs to the ten largest clones. CD4+ T cells from unexposed donors were collected before the COVID-19 pandemic (2011-2018). After less than eleven days of culture, CD4+ T cells were isolated with the EasySep CD4+ T cell isolation kit. Sequencing used CD4+ T cells from PBMCs, cultured in vitro. The receptor set was obtained from a human donor in good health.

The genes are TRBV21-1 and TRBJ1-2. TRBV21-1 is reported as a pseudogene. The CDR3 covers 15 residues. As DNA, the CDR3 is TGTGCCAGCAGCAAACAGGGGGAGGGTGTCTATGGCTACACCTTC. Translating gives CASSKQGEGVYGYTF.

This rearrangement joins TRBV9 to TRBJ1-1; D ambiguous. V lost 4 bases and J lost 1, with 11 bases in between. There are 14 residues in the CDR3. CDR1 and CDR2 from the germline V gene are SGDLS and YYNGEE. The DNA of the CDR3 is TGTGCCAGCAGCTTCCGGACGGAGAACACTGAAGCTTTCTTT. This encodes CASSFRTENTEAFF.

The CDR3: CASSQDYQGNGYTF. In nucleotides, the CDR3 is TGCGCCAGCAGCCAAGACTACCAGGGGAATGGCTACACCTTC. The chain employs TRBV4-3 and TRBJ1-2; tentative D call: TRBD1 (6 bases). This CDR3 has 14 amino acids. CDR1 and CDR2 from the germline V gene are LGHNA and YSLEER. Trimming left V 0 bases short and J 6 bases short, with 11 bases between.

The V and J genes are TRBV10-3 and TRBJ1-2, with a weak D call TRBD1 (6 bases). CDR3 length: 16 residues. V was trimmed by 0 bases and J by 4 bases, leaving 15 bases between them. Germline V gene sequence: CDR1 ENHRY, CDR2 SYGVKD. CDR3 bases: TGTGCCATCAGTGAGTCACAGGGTACCCCTCTCTATGGCTACACCTTC. Translating it yields CAISESQGTPLYGYTF.